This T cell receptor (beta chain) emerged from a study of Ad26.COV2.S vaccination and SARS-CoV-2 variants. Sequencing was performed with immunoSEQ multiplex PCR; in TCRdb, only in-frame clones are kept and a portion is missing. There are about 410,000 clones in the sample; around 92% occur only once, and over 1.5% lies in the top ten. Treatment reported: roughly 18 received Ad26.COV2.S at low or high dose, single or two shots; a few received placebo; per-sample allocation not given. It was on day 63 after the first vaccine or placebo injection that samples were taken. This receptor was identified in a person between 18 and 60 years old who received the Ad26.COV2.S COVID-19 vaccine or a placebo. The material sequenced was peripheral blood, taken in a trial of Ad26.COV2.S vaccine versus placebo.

CDR3 in DNA: TGCGCCAGCAGCCAAGCCGACGGACGTAATGAAAAACTGTTTTTT. Encoded protein: CASSQADGRNEKLFF. The chain combines TRBV4-3 with TRBJ1-4; no clear D. V was clipped by 1 base and J by 4 bases, with 10 bases between them. Germline CDR1 and CDR2: LGHNA and YSLEER. The CDR3 runs to 15 residues.